This T cell receptor (beta chain) stems from a study of blood T cells in healthy people across ages. Notes on the study in general: Older age coincided with a roughly linear decline in TCR beta diversity per million T cells.

A word on this clonotype: Its specificity is not known.

Alongside a J-beta primer mix, a sample-barcoded 5' primer served in a second PCR lasting about 7 to 11 cycles. TCRdb recomputed calls from the 5' RACE reads with MiXCR, one row per CDR3 protein. Here the sample spans nearly 800,000 distinct CDR3 sequences, 20% to 30% being singletons. Donation came from healthy Caucasian individuals in Russia who were aged roughly 6 to 95. These same records also appear under a second study, on T cells of mothers and their children. That paper states: M1S, a second-PCR primer, added sample barcodes and 2-4 random nucleotides.

Material: blood. The sequence came from a boy between 5 and 17 years old in good health.

The CDR3 is CATSRGREGMNTEAFF. CDR3 nucleotide sequence: TGTGCCACCAGCAGAGGAAGGGAGGGAATGAACACTGAAGCTTTCTTT. The gene calls are TRBV15 and TRBJ1-1, with D unresolved. Germline V lookup: CDR1 LNHNV, CDR2 YYDKDF (reference sequence). The V end was cut by 1 base, the J end by 0 bases, with 12 bases between. The CDR3 runs 16 residues.